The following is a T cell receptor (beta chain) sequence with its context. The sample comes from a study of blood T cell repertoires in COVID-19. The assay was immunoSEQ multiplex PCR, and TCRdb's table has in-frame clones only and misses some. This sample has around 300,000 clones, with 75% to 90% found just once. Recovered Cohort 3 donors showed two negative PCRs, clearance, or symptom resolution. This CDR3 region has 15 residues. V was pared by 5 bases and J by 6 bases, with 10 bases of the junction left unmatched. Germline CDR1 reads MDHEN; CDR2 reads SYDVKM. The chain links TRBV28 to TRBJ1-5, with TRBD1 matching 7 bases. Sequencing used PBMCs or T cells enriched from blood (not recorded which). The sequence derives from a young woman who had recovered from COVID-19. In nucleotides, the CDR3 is TGTGCCAGCAGTCCTATTCGCAGGGACAGTCAGCCCCAGCATTTT. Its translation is CASSPIRRDSQPQHF.